Shown below are 20 T cell receptor beta chains from a single sample sequenced in a study of cytomegalovirus exposure and HLA in healthy donors. A multiplex PCR was run with 60 Vbeta primers and 13 Jbeta primers. Only in-frame clones appear in the TCRdb table, and some are missing; sequencing was by immunoSEQ multiplex PCR. Among 100,000 to 120,000 clones, around 78% were seen once, and the ten largest hold approximately 1.3%. The source material was PBMCs. The receptors derive from a woman in her twenties or thirties in good health and CMV-seronegative.

J is TRBJ1-5 and V is TRBV2; D remains unclear. Germline V gene sequence: CDR1 SNHLY, CDR2 FYNNEI. The length of the CDR3 is 13 residues. V shed 6 bases and J shed 5 bases, with 11 bases lying between them. The CDR3 region has the DNA TGTGCCAGCAGCGTCGAGGTGCATCAGCCCCAGCATTTT. It encodes CASSVEVHQPQHF.

The V and J genes are TRBV5-1 and TRBJ1-1; a weak D match, TRBD1 (6 bases). V was clipped by 8 bases and J by 4 bases, with 12 bases between them. The CDR3 has 12 residues. Germline V CDR1 and CDR2: SGHRS, YFSETQ. CDR3 sequence: CASKMGATEAFF. The CDR3 coding sequence is TGCGCCAGTAAGATGGGGGCCACTGAAGCTTTCTTT.

The gene calls are TRBV10-1 and TRBJ2-3, with 15 bases that match TRBD2. Looked up from germline, CDR1 is WNHNN and CDR2 is SYGVQD (reference sequence). This CDR3 contains 20 residues. V lost 8 bases and J lost 5; bases outside the gene matches: 20. The CDR3 region is CASLGSNPGTSGGPGDTQYF. The CDR3 nucleotides are TGCGCCAGCTTGGGCTCCAACCCCGGGACTAGCGGGGGGCCGGGAGATACGCAGTATTTT.

This clone was seen a single time. This sequence joins TRBV4-2 and TRBJ2-7, with 10 bases identical to TRBD2. V was pared by 0 bases and J by 1 base, with 6 bases of the junction left unmatched. The CDR3 runs 17 residues. Germline V gene sequence: CDR1 LGHNA, CDR2 YNFKEQ. CDR3 in amino acids: CASSQEGLAGVSYEQYF. DNA of the CDR3: TGTGCCAGCAGCCAAGAAGGGCTAGCGGGAGTGTCCTACGAGCAGTACTTC.

The rearrangement joins TRBV27 to TRBJ2-5, with TRBD1 matching over 12 bases. The CDR3 runs to 15 residues. Germline V gives CDR1 MNHEY, CDR2 SMNVEV (reference sequence). Trimming cost V 5 bases and J 4 bases; bases outside gene matches: 5. In DNA form, the CDR3 reads TGTGCCAGCAGTCTCGGGACAGGGGGCGGAGAGACCCAGTACTTC. It yields the protein CASSLGTGGGETQYF.

The V gene is TRBV7-2, the J gene TRBJ2-5, with 10 bases identical to TRBD1. This CDR3 contains 15 residues. Trimming at V came to 7 bases and at J to 3 bases, leaving 8 bases not matched to a gene. Germline V lookup: CDR1 SGHTA, CDR2 FQGNSA. Here the CDR3 DNA reads TGTGCCAGCACCGACAGGGGGCGCCGGGAAGAGACCCAGTACTTC. Protein: CASTDRGRREETQYF.

The rearrangement joins TRBV7-6 to TRBJ2-7; 14 positions match TRBD2. V shed 2 bases, J shed 4 bases, and the junction held 7 bases outside the gene matches. This CDR3 comprises 17 residues. The germline gives CDR1 SGHVS, CDR2 FNYEAQ. CDR3 nucleotide sequence: TGTGCCAGCAGCTTATCCGGGACTAGCGGGGGCTCTTACGAGCAGTACTTC. It translates to CASSLSGTSGGSYEQYF.

Of note for this clone: The same CDR3 arises from other DNA sequences in this sample as well. The rearrangement links TRBV6-5 to TRBJ2-7; the D gene is possibly TRBD1 (5 bases). The CDR3 length is 13 residues. Trimming shortened V by 2 bases and J by 1 base, and 6 bases separated the two germline ends. The germline V gene has CDR1 MNHEY and CDR2 SVGAGI. CDR3 nucleotides: TGTGCCAGCAGTTACGACAGTTCCTACGAGCAGTACTTC. It yields the protein CASSYDSSYEQYF.

This sequence joins TRBV7-9 and TRBJ2-7; 7 bases fit TRBD1. The CDR3 is 15 residues long. V lost 2 bases, J lost 2 bases, and 6 bases stayed unmatched. From germline, CDR1 is SEHNR and CDR2 FQNEAQ (reference sequence). The chain's CDR3 is CASSLTRQGPYEQYF. As DNA, the CDR3 is TGTGCCAGCAGCTTAACTCGACAGGGACCCTACGAGCAGTACTTC.

The V and J genes are TRBV9 and TRBJ2-7; TRBD2 agrees at 10 bases. CDR1 and CDR2 from the germline V gene are SGDLS and YYNGEE. This CDR3 has 15 amino acids. The V gene end was trimmed by 0 bases and the J gene end by 3 bases; junction bases not matched to a gene: 3. The CDR3: CASSVGTSGLYEQYF. In DNA form, the CDR3 reads TGTGCCAGCAGCGTAGGGACTAGCGGCCTCTACGAGCAGTACTTC.

The CDR3 sequence: CASSARDRIYNEQFF. In nucleotides, the CDR3 is TGTGCCAGCAGCGCCCGGGACAGGATATACAATGAGCAGTTCTTC. The rearrangement links TRBV9 to TRBJ2-1; 8 bases match TRBD1. Germline CDR1 and CDR2: SGDLS and YYNGEE. Trimming removed 3 bases from V and 4 bases from J; junction bases left unmatched: 6. The CDR3 runs 15 residues.

This clone was recorded only once. The chain is built from TRBV28 and TRBJ2-6, with D tentatively TRBD2 (6 bases). The CDR3 has 19 amino acids. Germline CDR1 and CDR2: MDHEN and SYDVKM. V was shortened by 3 bases and J by 0 bases, with 18 bases between the two germline ends. The CDR3 nucleotides are TGTGCCAGCAGTTTCTACTTAGCCGGGACTCACTCTGGGGCCAACGTCCTGACTTTC. It specifies CASSFYLAGTHSGANVLTF.

The chain couples TRBV29-1 to TRBJ1-1; possibly TRBD1 for D (5 bases). The CDR3 covers 14 residues. The germline CDR1 and CDR2 sequences are SQVTM and ANQGSEA. The V gene lost 2 bases and the J gene lost 2 bases, with 12 bases spanning the gap. CDR3 coding DNA: TGCAGCGTTGAATCCCCGGGACTTAACACTGAAGCTTTCTTT. Translated, it gives CSVESPGLNTEAFF. The variable domain in full, completed from reference TRBV29-1 and TRBJ1-1, reads SAVISQKPSRDICQRGTSLTIQCQVDSQVTMMFWYRQQPGQSLTLIATANQGSEATYESGFVIDKFPISRPNLTFSTLTVSNMSPEDSSIYLCSVESPGLNTEAFFGQGTRLTVV.

The rearrangement joins TRBV5-1 to TRBJ1-6; possible D gene TRBD1, 5 bases. Germline V lookup: CDR1 SGHRS, CDR2 YFSETQ. Trimming cost V 3 bases and J 10 bases, with 11 bases left between them. The CDR3 is 13 residues long. CDR3 DNA: TGCGCCAGCAGCTACCAAGGGGAATCACCCCTCCACTTT. Its protein is CASSYQGESPLHF.

As for this clone: The sample holds other DNA sequences that translate to the same CDR3. The chain couples TRBV5-1 to TRBJ1-2; D ambiguous. Germline V CDR1 and CDR2: SGHRS, YFSETQ. CDR3 length equals 14 residues. V was shortened by 0 bases and J by 2 bases, with 8 bases between the two germline ends. CDR3: CASSLGTGNYGYTF. The CDR3 nucleotides read TGCGCCAGCAGCTTGGGTACGGGAAACTATGGCTACACCTTC.

The V gene is TRBV4-3, the J gene TRBJ2-7; a weak D match, TRBD1 (5 bases). The CDR3 totals 15 residues. Germline V CDR1 and CDR2: LGHNA, YSLEER. Deletions cut 0 bases from V and 3 bases from J, with 12 bases between. In DNA, the CDR3 is TGCGCCAGCAGCCAAGAAACGCAGGGCTACTACGAGCAGTACTTC. This translates into CASSQETQGYYEQYF.

This rearrangement joins TRBV7-9 to TRBJ2-7; 10 positions agree with TRBD2. The CDR3 loop spans 13 amino acids. The V gene end was trimmed by 5 bases and the J gene end by 5 bases; junction bases not matched to a gene: 3. Looked up from germline, CDR1 is SEHNR and CDR2 is FQNEAQ (reference sequence). In DNA, the CDR3 is TGTGCCAGCAGCCAAGGACTAGCGGACGAGCAGTACTTC. It yields the protein CASSQGLADEQYF.

The chain has TRBV5-4 and TRBJ2-7, with unresolved D. The CDR3 covers 13 residues. Germline V gene lookup returns CDR1 SGHNT and CDR2 YYREEE (reference sequence). Deletions cut 0 bases from V and 5 bases from J, with 9 bases between. The CDR3 nucleotides read TGTGCCAGCAGCTTGGACCGGTCCCACGAGCAGTACTTC. This translates into CASSLDRSHEQYF.

The chain couples TRBV5-1 to TRBJ1-1; possibly TRBD1 for D (6 bases). Trimming shortened V by 0 bases and J by 5 bases, and 14 bases separated the two germline ends. The CDR3 totals 15 residues. From germline, CDR1 is SGHRS and CDR2 YFSETQ. The CDR3 DNA sequence: TGCGCCAGCAGCTTGGGGGTCAGGGGTGGAACTGAAGCTTTCTTT. It specifies CASSLGVRGGTEAFF. Full variable domain (rest looked up from reference TRBV5-1 and TRBJ1-1): KAGVTQTPRYLIKTRGQQVTLSCSPISGHRSVSWYQQTPGQGLQFLFEYFSETQRNKGNFPGRFSGRQFSNSRSEMNVSTLELGDSALYLCASSLGVRGGTEAFFGQGTRLTVV.

The chain employs TRBV28 and TRBJ2-1, with 15 bases lining up with TRBD2. V was clipped by 4 bases and J by 2 bases; unmatched bases: 9. Germline lookup yields CDR1 MDHEN and CDR2 SYDVKM. The CDR3 contains 19 residues. The CDR3 is CASSSSGLAGGQAYNEQFF. The CDR3 nucleotides are TGTGCCAGCAGTTCCTCCGGACTAGCGGGGGGGCAAGCCTACAATGAGCAGTTCTTC.